This T cell receptor (beta chain) was observed in a study of cytomegalovirus exposure and HLA in healthy donors. Study observations and caveats: Over 150 TCR beta chains were listed as cytomegalovirus-associated. Some highly shared sequence variants likely arose as a pipeline artifact.

Remarks on this clone: Antigen: not known.

The PCR had 60 Vbeta and 13 Jbeta primers. Produced via immunoSEQ multiplex PCR; TCRdb's table is partial and in-frame only. The sample shows 100,000 to 150,000 clones, more than 15% of them seen only once. The clonotype was recovered from a female donor in good health and CMV-seropositive. The sequenced sample was PBMCs.

The CDR3 DNA sequence: TGTGCCTGGACCCCGCCCGGGACAGGGGGCTACGAGCAGTACTTC. Its protein is CAWTPPGTGGYEQYF. The chain is built from TRBV30 and TRBJ2-7, with TRBD1 identical over 11 bases. J gave up 3 bases and V 4 bases, and 8 bases lay outside the gene matches. Per the germline V gene, CDR1 is GTSNPN and CDR2 is SVGIG (reference sequence). CDR3 length: 15 amino acids. Combining the CDR3 with reference TRBV30 and TRBJ2-7 gives the whole variable domain SQTIHQWPATLVQPVGSPLSLECTVEGTSNPNLYWYRQAAGRGLQLLFYSVGIGQISSEVPQNLSASRPQDRQFILSSKKLLLSDSGFYLCAWTPPGTGGYEQYFGPGTRLTVT.